This TCR beta chain appears in the sequencing data of a study of cytomegalovirus exposure and HLA in healthy donors. Measured with immunoSEQ multiplex PCR; TCRdb has only the in-frame clones, and not every one. The profile covers some 90,000 clones, with more than 85% appearing a single time and under 6.5% taken by the ten largest. This clone was detected once. The V and J ends lost 1 base and 6 bases respectively, with 16 bases between them. The CDR3 length is 15 residues. The V and J genes are TRBV5-3 and TRBJ1-1; no clear D. TRBV5-3 belongs to the ORF category, with a function that is uncertain. The sequence was obtained from a man aged 18 to 30 in good health and CMV-seropositive. Sequenced input: PBMCs. The CDR3 nucleotides read TGTGCCAGAAGCTTGATGGAACCCAGCGGGGCTGAAGCTTTCTTT. It specifies CARSLMEPSGAEAFF.